This entry is about one TCR beta chain. The ends were cut back, 7 bases at V and 0 bases at J, with 14 bases in the middle. Germline V gene sequence: CDR1 SGHNT, CDR2 YYREEE (reference sequence). This CDR3 is built from 14 residues. The sample originates from a study of blood T cell repertoires in COVID-19. Generated by immunoSEQ multiplex PCR, the TCRdb table keeps only in-frame clones and is missing some. The table lists 150,000 to 200,000 clones, about 82% of them singletons. The chain combines TRBV5-4 with TRBJ2-7; tentative D call: TRBD2 (6 bases). The receptor comes from a woman aged 25 to 45 with acute or convalescent COVID-19. The sequencing sample was made of peripheral blood. CDR3 sequence (DNA): TGTGCCAGCTACTCCTGGGGGGTCTCCTACGAGCAGTACTTC. Translation gives CASYSWGVSYEQYF.